The 26 T cell receptor beta chains below were found in one sample sequenced in a study of T cells in Graves' hyperthyroidism and ophthalmopathy. Amplification of TCR beta CDR3 regions used RNA as the template. HTBI primers were the set used in a first-round RT-PCR of the TCR CDR3. TCRdb ran MiXCR on the multiplex PCR reads and lists one entry per CDR3 protein. The data hold approximately 400,000 distinct CDR3 sequences, with approximately 12% observed a single time. Sequencing was carried out using blood. The receptors shown here come from a man in his thirties or forties with Graves' hyperthyroidism that later progressed to Graves' ophthalmopathy.

This clonotype was counted between two and nine times. V gene TRBV18 combines with J gene TRBJ1-2, with TRBD1 identical over 9 bases. V was pared by 2 bases and J by 2 bases, with 6 bases of the junction left unmatched. CDR1 is KGHSH and CDR2 is LQKENI in the germline V gene. The CDR3 extends over 16 amino acids. CDR3 protein: CASSPVAGQGNYGYTF. For the CDR3, the DNA is TGTGCCAGCTCACCAGTCGCTGGACAGGGGAACTATGGCTACACCTTC.

The sample holds many counts of this clonotype. The rearrangement uses TRBV7-9 and TRBJ1-2, with D uncertain. Germline CDR1 and CDR2: SEHNR and FQNEAQ (reference sequence). The CDR3 is made up of 12 amino acids. V was clipped by 6 bases and J by 6 bases, with 11 bases between them. CDR3 sequence: CASSLEVDGYTF. The DNA for the CDR3 is TGTGCCAGCAGTCTTGAGGTTGATGGCTACACCTTC.

This clonotype was recorded at least ten times. J is TRBJ1-1 and V is TRBV3-1, with 7 bases that match TRBD1. Per the germline V gene, CDR1 is LGHDT and CDR2 is YNNKEL (reference sequence). The CDR3 has 13 residues. With 4 bases clipped from V and 6 bases from J, the junction kept 5 bases outside the gene matches. CDR3 sequence (DNA): TGTGCCAGCAGCCGGGACAGTGGAGCTGAAGCTTTCTTT. Protein sequence: CASSRDSGAEAFF.

This clonotype appeared many times. CDR3 region: CASSLIYRGPNSPLHF. CDR3 nucleotide sequence: TGTGCCAGCAGCTTAATCTACCGGGGGCCGAATTCACCCCTCCACTTT. This chain uses TRBV11-3 with TRBJ1-6; D possibly corresponds to TRBD1 (6 bases). Trimming removed 2 bases from V and 7 bases from J, with 15 bases in between. The CDR3 contains 16 residues. Germline CDR1 and CDR2: SGHNT and YENEEA.

The chain uses TRBV4-1 and TRBJ1-3, with D tentatively TRBD1 (6 bases). Germline CDR1 is MGHRA and CDR2 is YSYEKL. V was cut by 0 bases and J by 2 bases, with 17 bases left in between. The CDR3 has 18 residues. This CDR3 is CASSQDPAPGAAGNTIYF. The CDR3 nucleotides read TGCGCCAGCAGCCAAGATCCGGCCCCGGGGGCAGCTGGAAACACCATATATTTT.

This clonotype has only a few counts. The CDR3 nucleotides read TGTGCCAGCAGCTTAGTAGAGGGAAATCAAGAGACCCAGTACTTC. Encoded protein: CASSLVEGNQETQYF. The rearrangement links TRBV5-5 to TRBJ2-5, with D possibly being TRBD2 (5 bases). V gave up 2 bases and J gave up 2 bases, with 13 bases separating them. This CDR3 is built from 15 residues. Germline CDR1 is SGHKS and CDR2 is YYEKEE (reference sequence).

This clonotype was detected ten times or more. The chain couples TRBV6-1 to TRBJ2-7; 7 bases line up with TRBD1. Per germline, CDR1 MNHNS and CDR2 SASEGT. The CDR3 spans 14 residues. J lost 2 bases, V lost 5 bases, and 6 bases had no gene match. CDR3 bases: TGTGCCAGCAGTTTCGACAGGGTCACCTACGAGCAGTACTTC. Protein sequence: CASSFDRVTYEQYF.

The rearrangement links TRBV5-1 to TRBJ2-3; TRBD1 matches at 7 bases. This CDR3 is 15 amino acids long. Trimming cost V 4 bases and J 7 bases; bases outside gene matches: 12. From germline, CDR1 is SGHRS and CDR2 YFSETQ. The CDR3: CASSTRQGSSYTQYF. The CDR3 region has the DNA TGCGCCAGCAGCACTCGACAGGGTTCTTCATATACGCAGTATTTT. The entire variable domain, with the rest obtained from reference TRBV5-1 and TRBJ2-3, is as follows: KAGVTQTPRYLIKTRGQQVTLSCSPISGHRSVSWYQQTPGQGLQFLFEYFSETQRNKGNFPGRFSGRQFSNSRSEMNVSTLELGDSALYLCASSTRQGSSYTQYFGPGTRLTVL.

This clonotype was counted at least ten times. CDR3: CATRLAGVYNEQFF. CDR3 coding DNA: TGTGCCACCAGACTAGCGGGGGTCTACAATGAGCAGTTCTTC. The chain recombines TRBV2 with TRBJ2-1, with 12 nucleotides matching TRBD2. CDR1 and CDR2 (germline): SNHLY, FYNNEI. Trimming removed 10 bases from V and 3 bases from J; junction bases left unmatched: 4. The CDR3 covers 14 residues.

Ten or more counts support this clonotype. This rearrangement joins TRBV12-3 or TRBV12-4 to TRBJ2-7; D may be TRBD1 or TRBD2 (5 bases each). The CDR3 runs to 18 residues. V was cut by 4 bases and J by 3 bases, with 25 bases left in between. CDR3 loop: CASSSRDASTLGDYEQYF. DNA for the CDR3: TGTGCCAGCAGTTCACGGGACGCGAGCACCTTAGGGGACTACGAGCAGTACTTC.

This clonotype was detected a few times. The rearrangement uses TRBV24-1 and TRBJ1-2, with TRBD1 matching over 7 bases. The CDR3 covers 14 residues. Germline V lookup: CDR1 KGHDR, CDR2 SFDVKD. V lost 4 bases to trimming and J lost 5 bases; unmatched junction nucleotides: 6. CDR3 bases: TGTGCCACCAGTGACCCTGACAGGGTATATGGCTACACCTTC. Protein sequence: CATSDPDRVYGYTF.

This clonotype occurred once. The chain has TRBV27 and TRBJ1-4; D unclear. The CDR3 runs to 17 residues. The ends were cut back, 5 bases at V and 6 bases at J, with 22 bases in the middle. Germline lookup yields CDR1 MNHEY and CDR2 SMNVEV (reference sequence). The DNA of the CDR3 is TGTGCCAGCAGTAACGCCACCTGTCAAAGCCATTATGAAAAACTGTTTTTT. Translated: CASSNATCQSHYEKLFF.

This clonotype was counted between two and nine times. The J gene is TRBJ2-7, the V gene TRBV10-2; D gene uncertain. CDR1 is WSHSY, CDR2 SAAADI, per germline. The CDR3 spans 11 residues. Trimming left V 6 bases short and J 5 bases short, with 8 bases between. The DNA of the CDR3 is TGCGCCAGCAGCCCGACCCACGAGCAGTACTTC. Its translation: CASSPTHEQYF.

This clonotype was recorded many times. The chain employs TRBV5-1 and TRBJ1-6; D is possibly TRBD1 (6 bases). The CDR3 contains 14 residues. Deletions cut 4 bases from V and 5 bases from J, with 10 bases between. Germline loops: CDR1 SGHRS, CDR2 YFSETQ. CDR3 coding DNA: TGCGCCAGCAGCGGAGGACAGAATAATTCACCCCTCCACTTT. It translates to CASSGGQNNSPLHF.

In this sample, this clonotype turned up many times. The rearrangement uses TRBV28 and TRBJ1-5; possible D gene TRBD1, 5 bases. This CDR3 is 15 amino acids long. V shed 6 bases and J shed 4 bases, with 16 bases lying between them. Germline CDR1 reads MDHEN; CDR2 reads SYDVKM. The CDR3 nucleotides read TGTGCCAGCAGAACCACCGGGACCCCGAATCAGCCCCAGCATTTT. Residues: CASRTTGTPNQPQHF.

This clonotype was seen many times. The V and J genes are TRBV28 and TRBJ1-2; D not resolved. Looked up from germline, CDR1 is MDHEN and CDR2 is SYDVKM. V shed 5 bases and J shed 7 bases, with 20 bases lying between them. There are 15 residues in the CDR3. In nucleotides, the CDR3 is TGTGCCAGCAGTCCCGGCGGGAGGCCCCGGGGTGGCTACACCTTC. This codes for CASSPGGRPRGGYTF.

There are a few counts of this clonotype. The CDR3 protein is CSLQGSIRETQYF. CDR3 DNA sequence: TGCAGTTTACAGGGGTCAATCAGAGAGACCCAGTACTTC. The rearrangement links TRBV20-1 to TRBJ2-5, with TRBD1 identical over 7 bases. The V segment lost 8 bases and the J segment 4 bases; nucleotides outside the gene matches: 10. CDR1 and CDR2 from the germline V gene are DFQATT and SNEGSKA (reference sequence). The CDR3 extends over 13 amino acids.

Concerning this clonotype: This may be a read error: a much more frequent sequence differs by one nucleotide. The chain has TRBV12-3 or TRBV12-4 and TRBJ1-6; D unclear. V lost 6 bases and J 9 bases, leaving 18 bases between the germline ends. This CDR3 has 15 amino acids. CDR3: CASRPDPGRGSPLHF. DNA for the CDR3: TGTGCCAGCAGGCCCGACCCTGGCCGTGGTTCACCCCTCCACTTT.

This clonotype was detected many times. The chain is built from TRBV12-3 or TRBV12-4 and TRBJ1-5, with TRBD1 identical over 9 bases. The V gene end was trimmed by 3 bases and the J gene end by 4 bases; junction bases not matched to a gene: 7. The CDR3 is made up of 16 amino acids. CDR3 loop: CASSFGETGGNQPQHF. The CDR3 DNA sequence: TGTGCCAGCAGTTTTGGTGAGACAGGGGGTAATCAGCCCCAGCATTTT.

This clonotype turned up a few times. The chain recombines TRBV13 with TRBJ2-7; TRBD1 matches 7 bases. CDR3 length: 13 residues. Germline V gene data show CDR1 as PRHDT and CDR2 as FYEKMQ (reference sequence). V lost 5 bases and J lost 2; bases outside the gene matches: 3. The CDR3 here is CASSPDRAYEQYF. CDR3 nucleotide sequence: TGTGCCAGCAGCCCTGACAGGGCCTACGAGCAGTACTTC. Using reference TRBV13 and TRBJ2-7 for the parts outside the CDR3, the full variable domain is AAGVIQSPRHLIKEKRETATLKCYPIPRHDTVYWYQQGPGQDPQFLISFYEKMQSDKGSIPDRFSAQQFSDYHSELNMSSLELGDSALYFCASSPDRAYEQYFGPGTRLTVT.

This clonotype was recorded many times. The chain uses TRBV7-9 and TRBJ2-1; 8 bases match TRBD1. CDR1 and CDR2 from the germline V gene are SEHNR and FQNEAQ (reference sequence). With 5 bases clipped from V and 4 bases from J, the junction kept 7 bases outside the gene matches. CDR3 size: 15 residues. CDR3 region: CASSDRTGRYNEQFF. The CDR3 nucleotides are TGTGCCAGCAGCGACAGGACAGGGCGGTACAATGAGCAGTTCTTC.

This clonotype was found many times. The chain recombines TRBV2 with TRBJ2-3; the match to TRBD1 covers 8 bases. V gave up 6 bases and J gave up 1 base; unmatched junction bases: 3. Germline lookup yields CDR1 SNHLY and CDR2 FYNNEI. The CDR3 covers 14 residues. CDR3 nucleotide sequence: TGTGCCAGCAGGGCGGACAGGGGCACAGATACGCAGTATTTT. Protein sequence: CASRADRGTDTQYF.

This clonotype was counted many times. The gene calls are TRBV6-1 and TRBJ1-1, with D unresolved. The germline V gene has CDR1 MNHNS and CDR2 SASEGT. The CDR3 contains 15 residues. Trimming left V 6 bases short and J 6 bases short, with 20 bases between. CDR3: CASRYSLRVYPEAFF. In DNA form, the CDR3 reads TGTGCCAGCAGATATTCTCTTCGGGTTTACCCTGAAGCTTTCTTT.

The chain joins TRBV6-1 to TRBJ1-1, with a possible D match to TRBD1 (6 bases). The V gene lost 4 bases and the J gene lost 5 bases, with 11 bases spanning the gap. Germline V lookup: CDR1 MNHNS, CDR2 SASEGT. The CDR3 totals 13 residues. The CDR3, as DNA: TGTGCCAGCAGTGTACAGGGAGAGACTGAAGCTTTCTTT. Translation: CASSVQGETEAFF.

In this sample, this clonotype turned up many times. This chain joins TRBV11-2 and TRBJ1-3; tentatively, D is TRBD1 (6 bases). Trimming pared 5 bases from V and 0 bases from J, leaving 11 bases between. The CDR3 loop spans 15 amino acids. The germline V gene encodes CDR1 SGHAT and CDR2 FQNNGV. CDR3 in DNA: TGTGCCAGCAGCCGACAGGTTAGCTCTGGAAACACCATATATTTT. Its translation is CASSRQVSSGNTIYF.

This clonotype was counted many times. V and J are TRBV28 and TRBJ2-5, with D hard to call. Trimming removed 6 bases from V and 2 bases from J, with 13 bases in between. The CDR3 spans 14 residues. CDR1 and CDR2 from the germline V gene are MDHEN and SYDVKM. CDR3 protein: CASSDVVKQETQYF. CDR3 coding DNA: TGTGCCAGCAGCGACGTGGTGAAGCAAGAGACCCAGTACTTC. Supplemented by reference TRBV28 and TRBJ2-5, the full variable domain reads DVKVTQSSRYLVKRTGEKVFLECVQDMDHENMFWYRQDPGLGLRLIYFSYDVKMKEKGDIPEGYSVSREKKERFSLILESASTNQTSMYLCASSDVVKQETQYFGPGTRLLVL.